The 10 T cell receptor beta chains below come from one sample, sequenced in a study of vaccination and CD4 T cells after COVID-19. These TCRs are of unknown antigen specificity. An Oncomine TCR Beta short-read assay was used to sequence the DNA from cultured CD4+ T cells. Using its own MiXCR run on the PCR reads, TCRdb lists one record per CDR3 protein. The sample contains some 14,000 distinct CDR3 sequences, 21% of which appear only once. Treatment specified: approximately 9-day PBMC culture with coronavirus spike peptide pools or control peptides (ViraFEST assay). Sequencing was done on a sample of cultured CD4+ T cells from blood. These receptors were collected from a human donor with COVID-19.

The V call is TRBV28, the J call TRBJ1-2; D gene unclear. Germline V gene sequence: CDR1 MDHEN, CDR2 SYDVKM. Trimming took off 4 bases at V and 4 bases at J, with 13 bases between the two ends. This CDR3 comprises 14 residues. The CDR3: CASSSDGKVYGYTF. For the CDR3, the DNA is TGTGCCAGCAGTTCGGACGGCAAAGTCTATGGCTACACCTTC.

The CDR3 region is CASSVAGTTGELFF. In DNA form, the CDR3 reads TGTGCCAGCAGTGTAGCAGGGACCACCGGGGAGCTGTTTTTT. J is TRBJ2-2 and V is TRBV2, with D perhaps assigned TRBD1 or TRBD2 (5 bases each). The germline V gene encodes CDR1 SNHLY and CDR2 FYNNEI. This CDR3 contains 14 residues. Trimming shortened V by 4 bases and J by 4 bases, and 10 bases separated the two germline ends.

The CDR3 sequence: CASSLRGTSERTDTQYF. DNA of the CDR3: TGTGCCAGCAGCTTAAGAGGTACTAGCGAGCGGACAGATACGCAGTATTTT. The genes are TRBV7-8 and TRBJ2-3; the match to TRBD2 covers 7 bases. The germline CDR1 and CDR2 sequences are SGHVS and FQNEAQ. The J segment lost 3 bases and the V segment lost 2 bases, leaving 11 bases of the junction unmatched. CDR3 size: 17 residues. Full variable domain (missing parts from reference TRBV7-8 and TRBJ2-3): GAGVSQSPRYKVAKRGQDVALRCDPISGHVSLFWYQQALGQGPEFLTYFQNEAQLDKSGLPSDRFFAERPEGSVSTLKIQRTQQEDSAVYLCASSLRGTSERTDTQYFGPGTRLTVL.

This clonotype was seen more than once but under ten times. V and J are TRBV5-4 and TRBJ2-7, with a tentative D call TRBD1 (6 bases). There are 14 residues in the CDR3. Germline CDR1 and CDR2: SGHNT and YYREEE (reference sequence). V lost 4 bases to trimming and J lost 0 bases, with 11 bases between them. The CDR3 DNA reads TGTGCCAGCAGCCGACAGGCGAGCTCCTACGAGCAGTACTTC. Translating gives CASSRQASSYEQYF. Filled out from reference TRBV5-4 and TRBJ2-7, the complete variable domain reads ETGVTQSPTHLIKTRGQQVTLRCSSQSGHNTVSWYQQALGQGPQFIFQYYREEENGRGNFPPRFSGLQFPNYSSELNVNALELDDSALYLCASSRQASSYEQYFGPGTRLTVT.

The gene calls are TRBV7-9 and TRBJ2-7, with D tentatively TRBD2 (5 bases). Germline CDR1 reads SEHNR; CDR2 reads FQNEAQ (reference sequence). With 5 bases removed from V and 4 bases from J, the gap between germline ends came to 18 bases. The CDR3 length is 15 residues. The DNA of the CDR3 is TGTGCCAGCAGCCCGAGGGTTGTCAAGCCGTACGAGCAGTACTTC. Its translation: CASSPRVVKPYEQYF.

By proportion, this clonotype is medium-sized. The genes are TRBV6-5 and TRBJ1-2; D is unresolved. The CDR3 has 15 residues. Germline V gene data show CDR1 as MNHEY and CDR2 as SVGAGI. V was clipped by 0 bases and J by 4 bases, with 12 bases between them. The CDR3 is CASSYSGVTVYGYTF. The CDR3, as DNA: TGTGCCAGCAGTTACTCTGGCGTTACCGTCTATGGCTACACCTTC.

The V and J genes are TRBV6-2 or TRBV6-3 and TRBJ2-3; D ambiguous. Between the trimmed V and J ends, which lost 3 bases and 3 bases, there was a span of 10 bases. The CDR3 spans 14 residues. Per germline, CDR1 MNHEY and CDR2 SVGEGT. The CDR3, as DNA: TGTGCCAGCAGTTATTGGGCAGAAACAGATACGCAGTATTTT. Protein: CASSYWAETDTQYF.

This clonotype has more than one count but fewer than ten. The V gene is TRBV18, the J gene TRBJ1-6; 7 positions agree with TRBD1. Per germline, CDR1 KGHSH and CDR2 LQKENI. This CDR3 spans 15 amino acids. V was clipped by 2 bases and J by 9 bases; unmatched bases: 7. The CDR3 spells CASSPGQAYGSPLHF. The CDR3 DNA is TGTGCCAGCTCACCAGGACAGGCCTATGGTTCACCCCTCCACTTT.

This clonotype is medium-sized in the sample. The chain couples TRBV6-1 to TRBJ1-2; TRBD1 agrees at 11 bases. Germline assignment: CDR1 MNHNS and CDR2 SASEGT. V lost 6 bases, J lost 7 bases, and 7 bases stayed unmatched. The CDR3 contains 14 residues. CDR3 sequence: CASRPAGTGGGYTF. The CDR3 nucleotides are TGTGCCAGCAGGCCAGCCGGGACAGGGGGTGGCTACACCTTC.

V is TRBV7-6 and J is TRBJ1-4, with 7 bases identical to TRBD1. J lost 4 bases, V lost 10 bases, and 3 bases had no gene match. Per germline, CDR1 SGHVS and CDR2 FNYEAQ. The CDR3 is made up of 12 amino acids. CDR3 residues: CATYRGNEKLFF. In nucleotides, the CDR3 is TGTGCCACCTACAGGGGTAATGAAAAACTGTTTTTT.